This T cell receptor (beta chain) was sequenced during a study of vaccination and CD4 T cells after COVID-19 (dated by TCRdb to about 2022). Some background on the complete study: Convalescent patients had a positive SARS-CoV-2 result on nasal swab PCR, and of these patients, nine had mild disease and one had severe disease. Post-vaccine blood samples were obtained a median of about 72 days after the second vaccine dose, with a range of about 14 to 250 days. In control cultures, a CEFX viral epitope pool was used as positive control, an HIV-1 Nef peptide pool was used as negative control, or no peptide was added. Post-COVID blood samples from convalescent patients were collected a median of roughly 100 days after diagnosis, with a range of 35 to 161 days. The spike-specific CD4+ TCR repertoire was compared before and after mRNA vaccination in over nine COVID-19 convalescent patients and several infection-naive healthy vaccine recipients. Two doses of either the Pfizer-BioNTech BNT162b2 vaccine (n=8) or the Moderna mRNA-1273 vaccine (n=2) were administered to participants. Six males and four females were included in the convalescent cohort, with two Hispanic individuals, seven Caucasians, two Asians and one multiracial person represented. For stimulating the cultures, overlapping spike peptide pools were used, derived from SARS-CoV-2 as well as from the common cold coronaviruses HCoV-NL63, HCoV-OC43 and HCoV-229E.

The sample's treatment or condition label is to be understood as: roughly 11-day PBMC culture with coronavirus spike peptide pools or control peptides (ViraFEST assay). The study used the ViraFEST assay, which expanded antigen-specific T cells with peptide pools and then identified expanded clonotypes by TCR sequencing. The positive SARS-CoV-2 PCR tests of the convalescent patients were dated from March to December 2020, before the Alpha, Beta and Delta variants emerged in the United States. Each well held under 2.5 million PBMCs cultured in IMDM containing about 5% human AB serum and about 10 IU/ml IL-2, with about 9.4 ug/ml peptide pools added. Half of the culture medium was replaced with fresh IL-2-containing medium on days 3 and 7. After about nine days of culture, CD4+ T cells were isolated by negative selection with the EasySep CD4+ T cell isolation kit. Ficoll-Paque Plus gradient centrifugation was used to isolate PBMCs from whole blood, and the isolated PBMCs were then either used fresh or cryopreserved at -140C. Triplicate wells were generally used for each culture condition.

Overall study results and their limits: Of the vaccine-specific clones found in convalescent patients, nearly all (304 of 307) were mono-reactive for SARS-CoV-2 spike instead of being cross-reactive with common cold coronaviruses. The median count of SARS-CoV-2-reactive clonotypes went up from roughly 21 after infection to 38 after vaccination, although the change was not significant. The study included relatively few convalescent patients and did not analyze early timepoints after natural infection. In convalescent patients, a median roughly 87% of post-vaccine SARS-CoV-2-reactive clones were detected only after vaccination, suggesting vaccine-specific priming.

The library was produced with PCR. TCR sequencing of DNA from cultured CD4+ T cells used the Oncomine TCR Beta short-read assay at the Johns Hopkins FTIC core. The QIAamp micro DNA kit was used to extract genomic DNA from the cultured CD4+ T cells. The Oncomine TCR Beta libraries from cultured CD4+ T cells were pooled using unique dual indexes and then sequenced on an Illumina iSeq 100. The published analysis was carried out like this. Non-productive sequences were removed, and CDR3s that did not start with C, did not end with F or W, or were shorter than 7 amino acids were discarded. The MANAFEST web application was used to identify antigen-specific clonotypes by comparing peptide-stimulated wells against reference wells and other culture wells. To be called positive, a clone needed an FDR below 0.05, an odds ratio above 5, and a productive frequency above 0.1% in at least two of three replicate wells. Clonotypes that were significantly expanded in both SARS-CoV-2 spike wells and at least one common cold coronavirus spike condition were defined as cross-reactive. Using R version 3.6.1, CDR3 homology was evaluated through Levenshtein distances (stringdist) along with unrooted phylogenetic trees (ape). TCRdb took the public reads, trimmed them with fastp at Q25, ran MiXCR for clone calling and kept in-frame beta chains. Identical CDR3 proteins give one entry, which carries the most common genes and DNA. The V and J calls and clone size come from TCRdb's table, not from the authors' own analysis. The sample table records 15,000 to 20,000 distinct CDR3 sequences; 70% of these occur just once. The ten largest clones add up to 16% of the sample.

About this clonotype itself: This clone's antigen is unknown. No clone much larger than this one lies a single base away; base qualities are absent.

Its CDR3 holds 14 amino acids, cysteine through phenylalanine. The read is trimmed to its CDR3 DNA, 42 bases read in frame from base 1. CDR1 and CDR2 are read off the germline V gene (reference sequence) as WNHNN and SYGVQD. After removal of 6 bases from V and 4 bases from J, the junction retains 7 bases not matched to a gene. Sequencing was carried out using CD4+ T cells from blood, cultured in vitro. The V and J segments used are TRBV10-1 and TRBJ1-1; 8 nucleotides in the junction match TRBD1. The sequence was obtained from a human donor who had recovered from COVID-19. The CDR3 in this case is CASSQDRAGTEAFF. The nucleotide sequence reads as follows: TGCGCCAGCAGCCAGGACAGGGCCGGCACTGAAGCTTTCTTT.